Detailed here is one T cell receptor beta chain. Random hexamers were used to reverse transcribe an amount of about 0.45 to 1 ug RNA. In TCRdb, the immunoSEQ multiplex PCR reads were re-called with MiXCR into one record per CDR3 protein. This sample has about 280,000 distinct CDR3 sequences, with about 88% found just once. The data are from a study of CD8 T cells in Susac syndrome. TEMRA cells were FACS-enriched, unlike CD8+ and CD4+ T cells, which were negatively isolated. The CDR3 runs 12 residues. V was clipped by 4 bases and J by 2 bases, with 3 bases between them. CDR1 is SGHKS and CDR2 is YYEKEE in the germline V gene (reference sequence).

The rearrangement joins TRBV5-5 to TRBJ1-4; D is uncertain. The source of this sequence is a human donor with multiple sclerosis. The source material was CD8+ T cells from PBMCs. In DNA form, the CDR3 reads TGTGCCAGCAGCGCGACTAATGAAAAACTGTTTTTT. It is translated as CASSATNEKLFF.